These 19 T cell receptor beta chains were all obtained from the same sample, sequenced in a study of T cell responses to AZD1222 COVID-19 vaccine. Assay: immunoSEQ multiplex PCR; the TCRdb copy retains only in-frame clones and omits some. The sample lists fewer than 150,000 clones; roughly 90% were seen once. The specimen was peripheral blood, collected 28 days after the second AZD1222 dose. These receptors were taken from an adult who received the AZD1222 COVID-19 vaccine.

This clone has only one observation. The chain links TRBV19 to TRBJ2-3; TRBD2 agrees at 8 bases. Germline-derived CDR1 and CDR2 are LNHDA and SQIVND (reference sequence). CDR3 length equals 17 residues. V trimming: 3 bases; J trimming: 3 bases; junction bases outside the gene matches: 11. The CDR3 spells CASSMEKGLAGTDTQYF. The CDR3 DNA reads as TGTGCCAGTAGTATGGAAAAGGGATTAGCGGGAACAGATACGCAGTATTTT.

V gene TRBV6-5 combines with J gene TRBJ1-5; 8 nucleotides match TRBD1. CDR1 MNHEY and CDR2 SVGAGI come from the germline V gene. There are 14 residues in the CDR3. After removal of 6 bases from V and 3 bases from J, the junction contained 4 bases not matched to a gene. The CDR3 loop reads CASRSGGDNQPQHF. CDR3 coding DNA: TGTGCCAGCAGGTCAGGGGGCGACAATCAGCCCCAGCATTTT.

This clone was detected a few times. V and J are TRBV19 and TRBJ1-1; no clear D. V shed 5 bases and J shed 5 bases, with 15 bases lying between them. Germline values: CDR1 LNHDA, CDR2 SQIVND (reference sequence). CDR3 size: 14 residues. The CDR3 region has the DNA TGTGCCAGTAGTGTGAGGATGAGAGGGACTGAAGCTTTCTTT. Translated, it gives CASSVRMRGTEAFF.

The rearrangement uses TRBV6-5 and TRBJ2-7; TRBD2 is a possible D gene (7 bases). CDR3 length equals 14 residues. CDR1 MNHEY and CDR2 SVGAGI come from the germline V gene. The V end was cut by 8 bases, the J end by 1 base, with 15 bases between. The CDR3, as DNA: TGTGCCAGCGAGGGGGGGGACACTTCCTACGAGCAGTACGTC. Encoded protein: CASEGGDTSYEQYV.

CDR3 sequence: CASSLVGTGVLEQFF. The CDR3 DNA follows: TGTGCCAGCAGCTTGGTTGGGACAGGGGTTCTTGAGCAGTTCTTC. The chain combines TRBV5-6 with TRBJ2-1; 10 nucleotides line up with TRBD1. CDR1 is SGHDT, CDR2 YYEEEE, per germline. This CDR3 is 15 amino acids long. The J segment lost 9 bases and the V segment lost 0 bases, leaving 6 bases of the junction unmatched.

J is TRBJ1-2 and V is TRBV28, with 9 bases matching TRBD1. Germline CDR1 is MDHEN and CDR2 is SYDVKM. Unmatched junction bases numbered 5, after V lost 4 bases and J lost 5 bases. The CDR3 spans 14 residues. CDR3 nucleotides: TGTGCCAGCAGTTGGACAGGGGAAGGGTATGGCTACACCTTC. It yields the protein CASSWTGEGYGYTF.

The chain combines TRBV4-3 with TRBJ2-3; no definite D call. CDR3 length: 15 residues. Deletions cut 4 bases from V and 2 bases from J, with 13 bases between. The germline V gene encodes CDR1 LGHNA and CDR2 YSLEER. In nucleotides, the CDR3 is TGCGCCAGCAGCCTAGGATCGTCCCCCACAGATACGCAGTATTTT. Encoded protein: CASSLGSSPTDTQYF.

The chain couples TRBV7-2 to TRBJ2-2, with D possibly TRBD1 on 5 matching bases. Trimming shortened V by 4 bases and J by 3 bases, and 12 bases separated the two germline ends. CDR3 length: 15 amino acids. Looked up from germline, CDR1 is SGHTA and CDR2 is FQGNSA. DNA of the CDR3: TGTGCCAGCAGCTCCAGAACAGGTTACACCGGGGAGCTGTTTTTT. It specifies CASSSRTGYTGELFF.

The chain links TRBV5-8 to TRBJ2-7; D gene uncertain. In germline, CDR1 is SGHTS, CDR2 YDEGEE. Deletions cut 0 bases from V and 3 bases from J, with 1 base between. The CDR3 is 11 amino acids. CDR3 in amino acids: CASSLVYEQYV. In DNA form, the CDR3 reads TGTGCCAGCAGCTTGGTCTACGAGCAGTACGTC.

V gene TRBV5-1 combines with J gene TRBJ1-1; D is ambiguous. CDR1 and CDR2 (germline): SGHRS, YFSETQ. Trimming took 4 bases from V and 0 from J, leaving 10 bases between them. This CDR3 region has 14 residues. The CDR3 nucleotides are TGCGCCAGCAGCCTACAAGATATGAACACTGAAGCTTTCTTT. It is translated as CASSLQDMNTEAFF.

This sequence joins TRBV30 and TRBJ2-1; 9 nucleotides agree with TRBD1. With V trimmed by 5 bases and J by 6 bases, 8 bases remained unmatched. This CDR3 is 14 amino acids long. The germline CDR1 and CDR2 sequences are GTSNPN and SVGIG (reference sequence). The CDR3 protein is CAWATGGLINEQFF. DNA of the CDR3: TGTGCCTGGGCTACAGGGGGCTTAATCAATGAGCAGTTCTTC.

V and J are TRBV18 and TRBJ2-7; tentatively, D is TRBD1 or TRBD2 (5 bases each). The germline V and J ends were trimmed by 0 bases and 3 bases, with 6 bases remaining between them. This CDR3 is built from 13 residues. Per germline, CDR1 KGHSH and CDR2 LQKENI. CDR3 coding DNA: TGTGCCAGCTCACCACCGGGGGACTACGAGCAGTACTTC. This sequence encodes CASSPPGDYEQYF.

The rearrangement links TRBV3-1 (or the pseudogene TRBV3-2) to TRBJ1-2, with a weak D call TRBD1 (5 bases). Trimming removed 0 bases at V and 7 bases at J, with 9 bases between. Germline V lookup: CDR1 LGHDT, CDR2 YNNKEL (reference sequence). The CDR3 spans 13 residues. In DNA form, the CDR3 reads TGTGCCAGCAGCCAAGAGGTGGGACGTGGCTACACCTTC. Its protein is CASSQEVGRGYTF.

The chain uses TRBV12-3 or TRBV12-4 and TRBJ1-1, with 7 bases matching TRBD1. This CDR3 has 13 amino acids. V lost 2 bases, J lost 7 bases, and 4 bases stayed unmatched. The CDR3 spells CASSLKRDSEAFF. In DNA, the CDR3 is TGTGCCAGCAGTTTAAAAAGGGACAGTGAAGCTTTCTTT.

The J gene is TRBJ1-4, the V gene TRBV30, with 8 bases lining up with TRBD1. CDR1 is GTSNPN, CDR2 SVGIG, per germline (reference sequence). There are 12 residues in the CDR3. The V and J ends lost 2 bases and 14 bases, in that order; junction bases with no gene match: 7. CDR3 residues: CAWSPRDRSLFF. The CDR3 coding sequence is TGTGCCTGGAGTCCCCGGGACAGGTCCCTGTTTTTT.

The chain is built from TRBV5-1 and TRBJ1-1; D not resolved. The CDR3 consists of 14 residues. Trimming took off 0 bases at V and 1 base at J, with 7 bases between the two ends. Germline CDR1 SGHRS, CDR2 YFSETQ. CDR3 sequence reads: CASSLAQKNTEAFF. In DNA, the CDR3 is TGCGCCAGCAGCTTGGCCCAAAAGAACACTGAAGCTTTCTTT. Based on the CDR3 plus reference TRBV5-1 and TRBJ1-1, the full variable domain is KAGVTQTPRYLIKTRGQQVTLSCSPISGHRSVSWYQQTPGQGLQFLFEYFSETQRNKGNFPGRFSGRQFSNSRSEMNVSTLELGDSALYLCASSLAQKNTEAFFGQGTRLTVV.

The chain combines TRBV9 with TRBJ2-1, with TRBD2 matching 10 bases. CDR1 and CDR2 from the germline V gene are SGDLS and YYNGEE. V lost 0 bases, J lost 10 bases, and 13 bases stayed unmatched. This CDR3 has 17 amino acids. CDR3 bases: TGTGCCAGCAGCGTAGGACAGACTCTAGCGGGAGCAGGGGAGCAGTTCTTC. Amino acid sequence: CASSVGQTLAGAGEQFF.

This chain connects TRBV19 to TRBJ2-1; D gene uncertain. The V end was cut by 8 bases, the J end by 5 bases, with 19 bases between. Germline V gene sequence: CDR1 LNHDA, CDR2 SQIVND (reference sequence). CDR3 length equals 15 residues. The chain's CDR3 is CASQIGQRNHNEQFF. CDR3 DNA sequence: TGTGCCAGTCAGATCGGGCAGCGTAACCACAATGAGCAGTTCTTC.

CDR3 residues: CASSSLLAGDYNEQFF. Here the CDR3 DNA reads TGCGCCAGCAGCTCCCTTTTAGCGGGAGACTACAATGAGCAGTTCTTC. The rearrangement links TRBV5-1 to TRBJ2-1; TRBD2 matches at 9 bases. Germline CDR1 reads SGHRS; CDR2 reads YFSETQ. Trimming removed 3 bases from V and 3 bases from J; junction bases left unmatched: 7. This CDR3 contains 16 residues.